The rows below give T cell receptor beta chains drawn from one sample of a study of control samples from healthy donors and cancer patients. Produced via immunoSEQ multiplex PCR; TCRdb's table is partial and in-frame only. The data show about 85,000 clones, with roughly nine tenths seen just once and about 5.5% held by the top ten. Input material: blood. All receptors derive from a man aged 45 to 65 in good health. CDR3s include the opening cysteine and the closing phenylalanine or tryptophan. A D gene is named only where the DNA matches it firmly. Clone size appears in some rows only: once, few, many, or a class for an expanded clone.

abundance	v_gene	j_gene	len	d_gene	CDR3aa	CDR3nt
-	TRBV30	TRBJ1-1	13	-	CAWTFAGITEAFF	TGTGCCTGGACCTTCGCAGGGATTACTGAAGCTTTCTTT
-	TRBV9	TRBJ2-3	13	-	CASSRTSTDTQYF	TGTGCCAGCAGCCGAACTAGCACAGATACGCAGTATTTT
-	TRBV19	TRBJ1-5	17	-	CASSKQVIKVSNQPQHF	TGTGCCAGTAGTAAGCAGGTGATTAAGGTTAGCAATCAGCCCCAGCATTTT
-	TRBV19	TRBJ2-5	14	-	CASSIRGYQETQYF	TGTGCCAGTAGTATTCGGGGCTACCAAGAGACCCAGTACTTC
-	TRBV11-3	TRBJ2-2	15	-	CASTKGGANTGELFF	TGTGCCAGCACCAAAGGGGGGGCGAACACCGGGGAGCTGTTTTTT
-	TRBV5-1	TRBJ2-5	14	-	CASSWAGHKETQYF	TGCGCCAGCAGCTGGGCCGGACATAAAGAGACCCAGTACTTC
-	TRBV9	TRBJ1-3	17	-	CASSADQSPLSGNTIYF	TGTGCCAGCAGCGCCGACCAGTCGCCACTCTCTGGAAACACCATATATTTT
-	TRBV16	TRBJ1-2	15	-	CASSQSTGYNYGYTF	TGTGCCAGCAGCCAATCGACGGGGTATAACTATGGCTACACCTTC
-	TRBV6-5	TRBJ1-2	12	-	CASSRGGYGYTF	TGTGCCAGCAGTAGGGGGGGCTATGGCTACACCTTC
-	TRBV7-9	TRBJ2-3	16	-	CASSSQPGISTDTQYF	TGTGCCAGCAGCTCGCAGCCGGGGATAAGCACAGATACGCAGTATTTT
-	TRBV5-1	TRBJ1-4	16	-	CASSRRAQGAGEKLFF	TGCGCCAGCAGCCGGCGCGCGCAGGGTGCCGGGGAAAAACTGTTTTTT
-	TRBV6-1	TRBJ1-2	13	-	CASSERGRYGYTF	TGTGCCAGCAGTGAGAGGGGAAGGTATGGCTACACCTTC
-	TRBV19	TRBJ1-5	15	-	CASTPRAMGNQPQHF	TGTGCCAGTACCCCCAGGGCGATGGGCAATCAGCCCCAGCATTTT
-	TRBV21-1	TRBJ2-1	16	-	CASSNSKQQARGEQFF	TGTGCCAGCAGCAACTCGAAACAACAGGCTAGAGGGGAGCAGTTCTTC
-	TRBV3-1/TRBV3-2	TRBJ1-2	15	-	CASSLRGSGGYGYTF	TGTGCCAGCAGCCTTAGAGGGAGCGGGGGGTATGGCTACACCTTC
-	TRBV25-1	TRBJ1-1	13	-	CASSAPRNTEAFF	TGTGCCAGCAGTGCCCCCCGGAACACTGAAGCTTTCTTT
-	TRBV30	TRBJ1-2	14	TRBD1	CAWTRQGGNYGYTF	TGTGCCTGGACCAGACAGGGAGGTAACTATGGCTACACCTTC
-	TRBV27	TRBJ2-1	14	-	CASGQGVSYNEQFF	TGTGCCAGCGGCCAGGGTGTCTCCTACAATGAGCAGTTCTTC
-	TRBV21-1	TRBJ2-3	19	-	CASSKEGLAGTISTDTQYF	TGTGCCAGCAGCAAAGAGGGACTAGCGGGAACTATTAGCACAGATACGCAGTATTTT
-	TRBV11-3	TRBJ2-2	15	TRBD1	CASRKGQGGTGELFF	TGTGCCAGCAGAAAGGGACAGGGAGGCACCGGGGAGCTGTTTTTT
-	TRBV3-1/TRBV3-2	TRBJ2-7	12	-	CASSQGSYEQYF	TGTGCCAGCAGCCAAGGTTCCTACGAGCAGTACTTC
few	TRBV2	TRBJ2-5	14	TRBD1	CASRGRGPQETQYF	TGTGCCAGCAGAGGTAGGGGGCCTCAAGAGACCCAGTACTTC
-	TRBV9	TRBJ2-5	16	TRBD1	CASSVAGQGYRETQYF	TGTGCCAGCAGCGTAGCAGGACAGGGGTACCGAGAGACCCAGTACTTC
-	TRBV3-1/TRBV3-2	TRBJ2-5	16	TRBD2	CASSQGRRGFQETQYF	TGTGCCAGCAGCCAAGGTCGGCGGGGGTTCCAAGAGACCCAGTACTTC
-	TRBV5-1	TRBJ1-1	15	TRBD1	CASSLGDRVNTEAFF	TGCGCCAGCAGCTTGGGGGACAGGGTGAACACTGAAGCTTTCTTT
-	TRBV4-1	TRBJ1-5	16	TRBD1	CASSLAKDRADQPQHF	TGCGCCAGCAGCCTCGCTAAGGACAGGGCCGATCAGCCCCAGCATTTT
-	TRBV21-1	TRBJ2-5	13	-	CARTGRTQETQYF	TGTGCCAGGACGGGACGGACCCAAGAGACCCAGTACTTC
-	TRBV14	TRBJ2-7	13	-	CASSLGASYEQYF	TGTGCCAGCAGCCTGGGAGCATCCTACGAGCAGTACTTC
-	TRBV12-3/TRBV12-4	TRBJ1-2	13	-	CASSSPGRRGYTF	TGTGCCAGCAGTTCCCCGGGGCGGCGGGGCTACACCTTC
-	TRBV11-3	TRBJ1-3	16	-	CASSPSDSFSGNTIYF	TGTGCCAGCAGCCCCAGCGACAGCTTCTCTGGAAACACCATATATTTT
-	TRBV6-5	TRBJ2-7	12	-	CASGTGNYEQYF	TGTGCCAGTGGAACGGGGAACTACGAGCAGTACTTC
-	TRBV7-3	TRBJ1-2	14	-	CASRRPNQSPLYTF	TGTGCCAGCAGAAGACCGAATCAAAGCCCCCTCTACACCTTC
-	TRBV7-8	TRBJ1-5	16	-	CASSLDPAYSNQPQHF	TGTGCCAGCAGCTTAGACCCCGCCTATAGCAATCAGCCCCAGCATTTT
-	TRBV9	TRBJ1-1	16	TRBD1	CASSEGGQGRSTEAFF	TGTGCCAGCAGCGAGGGGGGACAGGGACGAAGTACTGAAGCTTTCTTT
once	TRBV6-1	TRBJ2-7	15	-	CASSEEYRVYYEQYF	TGTGCCAGCAGTGAAGAGTACAGGGTCTACTACGAGCAGTACTTC
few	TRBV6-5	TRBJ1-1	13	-	CASSTSSGTEAFF	TGTGCCAGCAGTACATCGTCAGGCACTGAAGCTTTCTTT
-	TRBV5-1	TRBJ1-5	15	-	CASSLEDRLNQPQHF	TGCGCCAGCAGCTTGGAGGACCGATTAAATCAGCCCCAGCATTTT
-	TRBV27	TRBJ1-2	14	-	CASGGAGPNYGYTF	TGTGCCAGCGGTGGGGCAGGGCCTAACTATGGCTACACCTTC
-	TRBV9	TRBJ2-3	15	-	CASSFMGELADTQYF	TGTGCCAGCAGCTTCATGGGGGAGTTGGCAGATACGCAGTATTTT
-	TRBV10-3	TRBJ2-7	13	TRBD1	CATAGTGGYEQYF	TGTGCCACTGCCGGGACAGGGGGATACGAGCAGTACTTC
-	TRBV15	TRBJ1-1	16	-	CATSRDRKVSVTEAFF	TGTGCCACCAGCAGAGATAGGAAGGTGTCAGTCACTGAAGCTTTCTTT